The rows below give T cell receptor beta chains drawn from one sample of a study of T cells in Graves' hyperthyroidism and ophthalmopathy. A single record per CDR3 protein comes from TCRdb applying MiXCR to the multiplex PCR reads. The table has approximately 600,000 distinct CDR3 sequences, more than 20% seen once. The sequencing input was blood. All receptors derive from a man aged 25 to 40 with Graves' ophthalmopathy. CDR3s include the opening cysteine and the closing phenylalanine or tryptophan. D genes are given only for firm matches.

D gene | V gene | CDR3 protein
TRBD2 | TRBV14 | CASSQGLAGVLDTQYF
TRBD2 | TRBV9 | CASSTGGGFSNTGELFF
TRBD1 | TRBV4-1 | CASSAPGQGAGELFF
- | TRBV12-3/TRBV12-4 | CAISESYGQGGEQYF
- | TRBV6-1 | CASSKGPYEQYF
- | TRBV2 | CASAAQGNNEQFF
- | TRBV5-1 | CASSVGTTISGANVLTF
- | TRBV20-1 | CSANAGPAYNEQFF
TRBD1 | TRBV20-1 | CSAIETGAETQYF
TRBD2 | TRBV9 | CASSVASRAGGETQYF
- | TRBV5-1 | CASSRTVGEGNIQYF
TRBD1 | TRBV30 | CAWSRQGGDNEQFF
TRBD1 | TRBV18 | CASSSDRGVDNVLTF
- | TRBV5-5 | CASSLPDTASLHYGYTF
TRBD1 | TRBV6-1 | CASSEGTGLTFTDTQYF
TRBD1 | TRBV11-2 | CASSGADRGFNEQFF
- | TRBV20-1 | CSARVVWTEAFF
- | TRBV6-2/TRBV6-3 | CASSPRGLGSSPLHF
- | TRBV7-2 | CASSPNGITEAFF
TRBD2 | TRBV15 | CATSRDRAGAEDTQYF
TRBD1 | TRBV6-1 | CAAGDREGYGYTF
TRBD2 | TRBV20-1 | CSASAGSSTDTQYF
- | TRBV19 | CASRAGSGHRYEQYF
- | TRBV11-2 | CASSLGVETQYF
- | TRBV6-1 | CASSRTPTWGDTQYF
TRBD1 | TRBV12-3/TRBV12-4 | CASCSGTGRPPLHF
TRBD2 | TRBV15 | CATSSGTSLFEQFF
- | TRBV6-1 | CASSLGGLSEQYF
- | TRBV6-2/TRBV6-3 | CASSYFQGETQYF
- | TRBV7-9 | CASSLEVGRGFNTGELFF
- | TRBV7-2 | CASRPSGQSNYEQYF
- | TRBV10-2 | CASSQLTGELFF
- | TRBV12-3/TRBV12-4 | CASSPGTVGHEQYF
- | TRBV20-1 | CSARSTDGYGYTF
- | TRBV11-2 | CASSNGANEKLFF
TRBD1 | TRBV29-1 | CSVGDRANTEAFF
- | TRBV6-1 | CASSETPYNEQFF